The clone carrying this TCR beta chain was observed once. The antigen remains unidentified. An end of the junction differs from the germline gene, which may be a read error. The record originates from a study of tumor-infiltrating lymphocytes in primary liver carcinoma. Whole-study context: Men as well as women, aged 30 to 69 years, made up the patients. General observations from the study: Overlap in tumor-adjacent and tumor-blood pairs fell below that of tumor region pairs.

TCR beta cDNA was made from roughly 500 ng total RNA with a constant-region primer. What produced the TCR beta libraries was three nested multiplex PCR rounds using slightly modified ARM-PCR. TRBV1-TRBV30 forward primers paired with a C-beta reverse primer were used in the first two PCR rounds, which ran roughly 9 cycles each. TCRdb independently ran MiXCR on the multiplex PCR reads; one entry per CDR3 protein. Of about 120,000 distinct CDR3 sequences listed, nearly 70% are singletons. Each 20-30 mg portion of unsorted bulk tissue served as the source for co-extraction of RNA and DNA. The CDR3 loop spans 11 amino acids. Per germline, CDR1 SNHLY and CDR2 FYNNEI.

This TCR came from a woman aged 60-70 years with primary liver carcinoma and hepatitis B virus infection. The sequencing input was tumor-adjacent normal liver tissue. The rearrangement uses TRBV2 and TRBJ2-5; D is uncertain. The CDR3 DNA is TGCGCCAGCAGGAGAGGAGAGTCCCAGTACTTC. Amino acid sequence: CASRRGESQYF.